A single sample is the source of the 15 T cell receptor beta chains below, sequenced in a study of blood T cell repertoires in COVID-19. The table came from immunoSEQ multiplex PCR; TCRdb's copy has only in-frame clones and leaves some out. The data hold roughly 250,000 clones, with under 85% observed a single time. Material for sequencing was peripheral blood. Receptors were obtained from a human donor with COVID-19, enrolled during active disease. The donor label of this sample is uncertain.

This chain uses TRBV14 with TRBJ2-2; possible D gene TRBD2, 6 bases. This CDR3 comprises 16 residues. Germline assignment: CDR1 SGHDN and CDR2 FVKESK. V was trimmed by 4 bases and J by 0 bases, leaving 12 bases between them. The CDR3 DNA follows: TGTGCCAGCAGCCCTTCTGTAGCGGCGAACACCGGGGAGCTGTTTTTT. Its protein product is CASSPSVAANTGELFF.

The chain couples TRBV5-1 to TRBJ2-2; TRBD2 might be the D (5 bases). CDR3 length: 13 amino acids. Per the germline V gene, CDR1 is SGHRS and CDR2 is YFSETQ. V lost 0 bases to trimming and J lost 10 bases, with 10 bases between them. CDR3 DNA sequence: TGCGCCAGCAGCTTGGAAGTCGGGGAGGAGCTGTTTTTT. Its protein product is CASSLEVGEELFF.

J is TRBJ1-1 and V is TRBV3-1 (or the pseudogene TRBV3-2); D ambiguous. This CDR3 has 12 amino acids. Trimming stripped 1 base from V and 10 bases from J, with 10 bases between. Germline V gives CDR1 LGHDT, CDR2 YNNKEL (reference sequence). The CDR3 region has the DNA TGTGCCAGCAGCCAAGGTGGGCAGGCAGCTTTCTTT. Encoded protein: CASSQGGQAAFF.

This chain connects TRBV7-8 to TRBJ2-1, with no clear D. CDR3 size: 13 residues. Germline lookup yields CDR1 SGHVS and CDR2 FQNEAQ. V dropped 2 bases and J dropped 6 bases, with 8 bases sitting between them. The CDR3 spells CASSLSRGNEQFF. The CDR3 DNA sequence: TGTGCCAGCAGCTTATCACGAGGCAATGAGCAGTTCTTC.

This chain joins TRBV5-6 and TRBJ2-7; no reliable D call. The CDR3 spans 16 residues. Per germline, CDR1 SGHDT and CDR2 YYEEEE. Trimming shortened V by 2 bases and J by 0 bases, and 15 bases separated the two germline ends. The CDR3 protein is CASSLDGQRSSYEQYF. Written as DNA, the CDR3 is TGTGCCAGCAGCTTAGACGGTCAAAGGAGCTCCTACGAGCAGTACTTC.

J is TRBJ2-3 and V is TRBV9, with D perhaps TRBD2 (5 bases). Germline lookup yields CDR1 SGDLS and CDR2 YYNGEE. The V end lost 7 bases, the J end lost 2 bases, and 11 bases lay between the germline ends. The CDR3 spans 13 residues. The CDR3 is CASGWENTDTQYF. CDR3 DNA sequence: TGTGCCAGCGGGTGGGAGAACACAGATACGCAGTATTTT.

A few counts support this clone. The CDR3 DNA reads as TGTGCCAGCAGTCCCTACGACAGGGTGGTTCATGGCTACACCTTC. Protein product: CASSPYDRVVHGYTF. The chain is built from TRBV6-5 and TRBJ1-2, with 7 bases matching TRBD1. The V gene's germline CDR1 is MNHEY and CDR2 SVGAGI. The CDR3 has 15 residues. J was trimmed by 6 bases and V by 5 bases; bases with no gene match: 12.

The rearrangement links TRBV30 to TRBJ1-6; 7 nucleotides align to TRBD1. Per germline, CDR1 GTSNPN and CDR2 SVGIG (reference sequence). Trimming removed 4 bases from V and 8 bases from J; junction bases left unmatched: 11. The CDR3 loop spans 15 amino acids. In DNA, the CDR3 is TGTGCCTGGACATCCCTCACAGGGGTGGATTCACCCCTCCACTTT. It encodes CAWTSLTGVDSPLHF. Based on the CDR3 plus reference TRBV30 and TRBJ1-6, the full variable domain is SQTIHQWPATLVQPVGSPLSLECTVEGTSNPNLYWYRQAAGRGLQLLFYSVGIGQISSEVPQNLSASRPQDRQFILSSKKLLLSDSGFYLCAWTSLTGVDSPLHFGNGTRLTVT.

The sample holds a few counts of this clone. The chain carries TRBV7-3 and TRBJ1-2, with D hard to call. The CDR3 is made up of 14 amino acids. Trimming took 5 bases from V and 6 from J, leaving 16 bases between them. Germline V lookup: CDR1 SGHTA, CDR2 FQGTGA. This chain's CDR3 is CASSPTSGSDGYTF. The CDR3 DNA sequence: TGTGCCAGCAGCCCCACCAGTGGCAGCGATGGCTACACCTTC. Drawing the rest from reference TRBV7-3 and TRBJ1-2, the complete variable domain is GAGVSQTPSNKVTEKGKYVELRCDPISGHTALYWYRQSLGQGPEFLIYFQGTGAADDSGLPNDRFFAVRPEGSVSTLKIQRTERGDSAVYLCASSPTSGSDGYTFGSGTRLTVV.

Many counts were recorded for this clone. J is TRBJ1-1 and V is TRBV18, with 12 bases matching TRBD1. The CDR3 covers 14 residues. The trim removed 5 bases at V and 7 bases at J, leaving 5 bases unmatched. The germline V gene has CDR1 KGHSH and CDR2 LQKENI. The CDR3 here is CASSLGQGAGEAFF. CDR3 coding DNA: TGTGCCAGCTCATTGGGACAGGGGGCTGGTGAAGCTTTCTTT. Using reference TRBV18 and TRBJ1-1 for the parts outside the CDR3, the full variable domain is NAGVMQNPRHLVRRRGQEARLRCSPMKGHSHVYWYRQLPEEGLKFMVYLQKENIIDESGMPKERFSAEFPKEGPSILRIQQVVRGDSAAYFCASSLGQGAGEAFFGQGTRLTVV.

The gene calls are TRBV5-1 and TRBJ2-7; tentatively, D is TRBD1 (6 bases). The CDR3 spans 16 residues. Trimming pared 0 bases from V and 7 bases from J, leaving 20 bases between. Germline assignment: CDR1 SGHRS and CDR2 YFSETQ. In DNA, the CDR3 is TGCGCCAGCAGCTTGGCCGTCAGGGGAAGGCTTGAAGAGCAGTACTTC. This gives the protein CASSLAVRGRLEEQYF. The full variable domain, completed using reference TRBV5-1 and TRBJ2-7, is KAGVTQTPRYLIKTRGQQVTLSCSPISGHRSVSWYQQTPGQGLQFLFEYFSETQRNKGNFPGRFSGRQFSNSRSEMNVSTLELGDSALYLCASSLAVRGRLEEQYFGPGTRLTVT.

This clone was recorded many times. V gene TRBV28 combines with J gene TRBJ2-7, with a weak D call TRBD2 (6 bases). Trimming stripped 3 bases from V and 6 bases from J, with 9 bases between. The CDR3 spans 12 residues. Germline CDR1 is MDHEN and CDR2 is SYDVKM. CDR3: CASSFAGREQYF. As DNA, the CDR3 is TGTGCCAGCAGTTTCGCGGGGCGCGAGCAGTACTTC.

The chain joins TRBV7-3 to TRBJ2-3; 8 bases fit TRBD1. The CDR3 is 14 amino acids. V lost 4 bases to trimming and J lost 1 base; unmatched junction nucleotides: 1. CDR1 and CDR2 from the germline V gene are SGHTA and FQGTGA. The CDR3 sequence: CASSSGQGTDTQYF. The CDR3 DNA is TGTGCCAGCAGCTCGGGACAGGGCACAGATACGCAGTATTTT.

The chain employs TRBV6-6 and TRBJ2-3, with TRBD1 as a possible D gene (6 bases). CDR3 size: 14 residues. The ends were cut back, 7 bases at V and 0 bases at J, with 11 bases in the middle. CDR1 is MNHNY and CDR2 is SVGAGI in the germline V gene (reference sequence). The CDR3 protein is CASNPGHSTDTQYF. CDR3 coding DNA: TGTGCCAGCAACCCGGGACACAGCACAGATACGCAGTATTTT.

The CDR3: CASSTGVSGNTIYF. The CDR3 DNA reads TGTGCCAGCAGCACAGGGGTTTCTGGAAACACCATATATTTT. This chain joins TRBV28 and TRBJ1-3, with 7 bases that match TRBD1. Germline V gene data show CDR1 as MDHEN and CDR2 as SYDVKM. CDR3 length: 14 residues. Trimming took 6 bases from V and 1 from J; bases not matched to a gene: 3.